This TCR beta chain stems from a study of patients and donors after allogeneic stem cell transplantation. The CDR3 is made up of 16 amino acids. CDR1 and CDR2 (germline): LGHDT, YNNKEL (reference sequence). Between the trimmed V and J ends, which lost 3 bases and 1 base, there was a span of 16 bases. Each CDR3 protein gets one entry after TCRdb re-called the RT-PCR reads with MiXCR. In the table there are about 960,000 distinct CDR3 sequences, roughly 18% of which are singletons. The rearrangement uses TRBV3-1 and TRBJ2-7; tentative D call: TRBD1 (6 bases). Sequenced: blood, either unsorted or a sorted T cell fraction (not recorded which). The sequence came from a human donor who was either an allogeneic HSCT recipient or a stem cell or donor lymphocyte infusion donor (not recorded which). It is not recorded whose cells these are; they may come from a transplant donor. The CDR3 spells CASSHRGPGQSYEQYF. The CDR3 DNA sequence: TGTGCCAGCAGCCACCGAGGCCCGGGACAATCCTACGAGCAGTACTTC.